The 19 T cell receptor beta chains in this list originate from one sample, sequenced in a study of blood T cells in healthy people across ages. Primers used in a second PCR of about 7 to 12 cycles were a sample-barcoded 5' primer and a J-beta primer mix. TCRdb re-called the 5' RACE reads through MiXCR, storing one row per CDR3 protein. This table holds approximately 770,000 distinct CDR3 sequences, 55% to 70% found once. Sequenced material: blood. The receptors come from a man aged 25-45 years in good health.

The chain carries TRBV5-1 and TRBJ1-2, with no clear D. V dropped 0 bases and J dropped 5 bases, with 8 bases sitting between them. Germline-derived CDR1 and CDR2 are SGHRS and YFSETQ. This CDR3 is built from 13 residues. Here the CDR3 DNA reads TGCGCCAGCAGCTTGGATTCAGAATATGGCTACACCTTC. Residues: CASSLDSEYGYTF.

V usage is TRBV24-1 and J usage is TRBJ2-6; D not certain. The V end was cut by 9 bases, the J end by 0 bases, with 5 bases between. This CDR3 region has 13 residues. From germline, CDR1 is KGHDR and CDR2 SFDVKD. CDR3 DNA: TGTGCCACCGAGTCCTCTGGGGCCAACGTCCTGACTTTC. Its translation: CATESSGANVLTF.

The V call is TRBV12-3 or TRBV12-4, the J call TRBJ1-6; unclear D gene. The CDR3 totals 14 residues. Between the trimmed V and J ends, which lost 3 bases and 7 bases, there was a span of 10 bases. The chain's CDR3 is CASSFGQLNSPLHF. The CDR3 region has the DNA TGTGCCAGCAGTTTCGGTCAGCTGAATTCACCCCTCCACTTT.

The chain has TRBV6-6 and TRBJ1-1; D gene ambiguous. The CDR3 is 14 amino acids. Germline V gene data show CDR1 as MNHNY and CDR2 as SVGAGI (reference sequence). V was clipped by 2 bases and J by 2 bases, with 9 bases between them. As DNA, the CDR3 is TGTGCCAGCAGTTACCGGACGTTAAACACTGAAGCTTTCTTT. As protein: CASSYRTLNTEAFF.

The V call is TRBV20-1, the J call TRBJ2-7; 7 bases map to TRBD2. The CDR3 sequence is 13 residues long. From germline, CDR1 is DFQATT and CDR2 SNEGSKA (reference sequence). V lost 4 bases to trimming and J lost 2 bases; unmatched junction nucleotides: 5. The DNA of the CDR3 is TGCAGTGCTACGGGGGGACCCCCCTACGAGCAGTACTTC. Translation gives CSATGGPPYEQYF.

The chain carries TRBV5-6 and TRBJ2-7, with 9 nucleotides matching TRBD2. The better agreement between TRBJ2-5 and the DNA end casts doubt on the J call. The CDR3 covers 14 residues. The germline gives CDR1 SGHDT, CDR2 YYEEEE. This chain's CDR3 is CASHNSGGGKTQYF. In DNA form, the CDR3 reads TGTGCCAGCCACAATAGCGGGGGTGGAAAGACCCAGTACTTC.

The chain is built from TRBV25-1 and TRBJ2-1, with a weak D call TRBD1 (6 bases). Per germline, CDR1 MGHDK and CDR2 SYGVNS. The CDR3 consists of 13 residues. V lost 4 bases, J lost 6 bases, and 10 bases lay in between. CDR3 sequence: CASSGFRGNEQFF. The CDR3 DNA is TGTGCCAGCAGTGGTTTCAGGGGCAATGAGCAGTTCTTC.

This clonotype was observed once. The chain combines TRBV30 with TRBJ2-7; D is ambiguous. TRBJ2-1 explains the end of the DNA better; the J call may be wrong. CDR1 and CDR2 from the germline V gene are GTSNPN and SVGIG (reference sequence). The CDR3 runs to 12 residues. CDR3: CAWSVFVGEQFF. Here the CDR3 DNA reads TGTGCCTGGAGTGTATTTGTAGGAGAGCAGTTCTTC.

The chain joins TRBV7-2 to TRBJ2-5; unclear D gene. CDR1 and CDR2 (germline): SGHTA, FQGNSA. Between the trimmed V and J ends, which lost 5 bases and 1 base, there was a span of 8 bases. The CDR3 runs to 13 residues. The CDR3 sequence: CASSTNSQETQYF. The CDR3 DNA reads TGTGCCAGCAGCACTAACAGCCAAGAGACCCAGTACTTC.

The V call is TRBV6-2 or TRBV6-3, the J call TRBJ2-1; 13 bases are a match to TRBD2. The length of the CDR3 is 16 residues. The germline gives CDR1 MNHEY, CDR2 SVGEGT. After removal of 2 bases from V and 7 bases from J, the junction contained 5 bases not matched to a gene. The CDR3 DNA reads as TGTGCCAGCAGTTACCCGGGACTAGCGGGAAGGAATGAGCAGTTCTTC. It yields the protein CASSYPGLAGRNEQFF.

This clonotype was picked up a small number of times. The chain uses TRBV27 and TRBJ2-3; D not certain. V dropped 6 bases and J dropped 2 bases, with 24 bases sitting between them. Germline V gene data show CDR1 as MNHEY and CDR2 as SMNVEV (reference sequence). The CDR3 is made up of 18 amino acids. CDR3 loop: CASRPLEAFFFSTDTQYF. Here the CDR3 DNA reads TGTGCCAGCAGACCCCTTGAGGCGTTCTTCTTCTCCACAGATACGCAGTATTTT.

This clonotype has only a few counts. The chain couples TRBV29-1 to TRBJ2-5, with D tentatively TRBD2 (6 bases). V lost 4 bases and J lost 5, with 11 bases in between. This CDR3 contains 12 residues. CDR1 SQVTM and CDR2 ANQGSEA come from the germline V gene. The CDR3 is CSVVGGLETQYF. CDR3 sequence (DNA): TGCAGCGTTGTAGGAGGGTTGGAGACCCAGTACTTC.

In its sample, this clonotype was seen once. V is TRBV9 and J is TRBJ2-5; tentative D call: TRBD1 (6 bases). CDR1 and CDR2 from the germline V gene are SGDLS and YYNGEE. The germline V and J ends were trimmed by 3 bases and 0 bases, with 12 bases remaining between them. The CDR3 covers 15 residues. The CDR3 DNA follows: TGTGCCAGCAGCGCCCGACAGGCCCACCAAGAGACCCAGTACTTC. It codes for CASSARQAHQETQYF.

V gene TRBV7-9 combines with J gene TRBJ1-2, with 9 bases lining up with TRBD1. V trimming: 5 bases; J trimming: 6 bases; junction bases outside the gene matches: 4. The CDR3 extends over 13 amino acids. The germline gives CDR1 SEHNR, CDR2 FQNEAQ (reference sequence). The CDR3 DNA reads as TGTGCCAGCAGCCGGGACAGGGTGGATGGCTACACCTTC. It codes for CASSRDRVDGYTF.

The rearrangement links TRBV5-1 to TRBJ2-7, with 7 bases aligning to TRBD1. The CDR3 has 12 residues. CDR1 and CDR2 (germline): SGHRS, YFSETQ. Trimming at V came to 8 bases and at J to 4 bases, leaving 6 bases not matched to a gene. CDR3 DNA sequence: TGCGCCAGTACAGGGGAAAGTTACGAGCAGTACTTC. It specifies CASTGESYEQYF.

V gene TRBV6-2 or TRBV6-3 combines with J gene TRBJ2-3; 12 nucleotides align to TRBD2. The CDR3 runs to 16 residues. CDR1 is MNHEY and CDR2 is SVGEGT in the germline V gene. V shed 1 base and J 3 bases; nucleotides not matched to a gene: 2. The CDR3 DNA reads TGTGCCAGCAGTTACTGGACTAGCGGGAAAACAGATACGCAGTATTTT. It codes for CASSYWTSGKTDTQYF.

This clonotype was found once. The junction departs from germline at one end; a sequencing error may be responsible. The rearrangement links TRBV7-9 to TRBJ1-5; D is unclear. This CDR3 is built from 12 residues. Germline V gene lookup returns CDR1 SEHNR and CDR2 FQNEAQ (reference sequence). Written as DNA, the CDR3 is TGTGCCGGCAGCTTAGATAAGGGACCCCAGCATTTT. Its protein product is CAGSLDKGPQHF.

In the case of this clonotype: One junction end does not reproduce the germline sequence, and a read error may be involved. The chain joins TRBV7-8 to TRBJ2-1; TRBD1 aligns across 8 bases. The CDR3 runs to 16 residues. Per germline, CDR1 SGHVS and CDR2 FQNEAQ. CDR3 loop: CASSPRDRITYSEQFF. The CDR3 DNA sequence: TGTGCCAGCAGCCCGCGGGACAGGATAACCTACAGTGAGCAGTTCTTC.

This clonotype showed up many times. The J gene is TRBJ2-7, the V gene TRBV9, with 11 bases fitting TRBD1. Germline-derived CDR1 and CDR2 are SGDLS and YYNGEE. The CDR3 is 14 residues long. V trimming: 3 bases; J trimming: 4 bases; junction bases outside the gene matches: 3. In nucleotides, the CDR3 is TGTGCCAGCAGCGCCGGGACAGGGGGGTACGAGCAGTACTTC. Its protein product is CASSAGTGGYEQYF.